This entry lists 27 T cell receptor beta chains sequenced from one sample in a study of cytomegalovirus exposure and HLA in healthy donors. In the PCR, 60 Vbeta and 13 Jbeta primers were used. Sequenced by immunoSEQ multiplex PCR; TCRdb stores in-frame clones only, minus some. Among about 170,000 clones listed, over 75% were seen once. Sequenced: PBMCs. These receptors were obtained from a male donor in good health and CMV-seronegative.

The V call is TRBV5-4, the J call TRBJ1-2, with 9 nucleotides matching TRBD1. V trimming: 0 bases; J trimming: 2 bases; junction bases outside the gene matches: 8. Looked up from germline, CDR1 is SGHNT and CDR2 is YYREEE (reference sequence). The CDR3 consists of 17 residues. The DNA of the CDR3 is TGTGCCAGCAGCTTGGTCATTACAGGGGGCGCGAACTATGGCTACACCTTC. Amino acid sequence: CASSLVITGGANYGYTF.

The V and J genes are TRBV12-5 and TRBJ2-5, with 13 bases identical to TRBD2. The CDR3 is made up of 17 amino acids. Germline assignment: CDR1 LGHNT and CDR2 FRNRAP. Trimming cost V 1 base and J 4 bases; bases outside gene matches: 6. The chain's CDR3 is CASGLGTSGGRGETQYF. The CDR3 region has the DNA TGTGCTAGTGGTTTGGGGACTAGCGGGGGCCGGGGAGAGACCCAGTACTTC.

The chain couples TRBV4-1 to TRBJ1-4, with a weak D call TRBD1 (5 bases). V was trimmed by 2 bases and J by 5 bases, leaving 12 bases between them. CDR3 length: 15 residues. Germline values: CDR1 MGHRA, CDR2 YSYEKL. The CDR3 spells CASSQSPQVNEKLFF. The CDR3 DNA reads TGCGCCAGCAGCCAATCCCCACAGGTCAATGAAAAACTGTTTTTT.

The chain joins TRBV23-1 to TRBJ2-5, with D possibly TRBD2 on 6 matching bases. TRBV23-1 is an ORF, with its function uncertain. V gave up 6 bases and J gave up 9 bases, with 23 bases separating them. The CDR3 is made up of 15 amino acids. CDR3 region: CASSAPGRGPTAQYF. CDR3 bases: TGCGCCAGCAGCGCCCCCGGGCGGGGCCCAACGGCCCAGTACTTC.

The chain employs TRBV4-3 and TRBJ2-2; D ambiguous. Germline V gene lookup returns CDR1 LGHNA and CDR2 YSLEER. The CDR3 length is 15 residues. Trimming removed 0 bases from V and 1 base from J, with 6 bases in between. CDR3 sequence reads: CASSQEAGNTGELFF. In DNA, the CDR3 is TGCGCCAGCAGCCAAGAAGCTGGGAACACCGGGGAGCTGTTTTTT.

This sequence joins TRBV7-9 and TRBJ2-7, with D perhaps TRBD1 (5 bases). This CDR3 region has 14 residues. Germline values: CDR1 SEHNR, CDR2 FQNEAQ (reference sequence). Trimming pared 1 base from V and 5 bases from J, leaving 12 bases between. The CDR3 coding sequence is TGTGCCAGCAGCTTAGAGGAAGGGGTTGACGAGCAGTACTTC. It yields the protein CASSLEEGVDEQYF. The full variable domain, rest sourced from reference TRBV7-9 and TRBJ2-7, is DTGVSQNPRHKITKRGQNVTFRCDPISEHNRLYWYRQTLGQGPEFLTYFQNEAQLEKSRLLSDRFSAERPKGSFSTLEIQRTEQGDSAMYLCASSLEEGVDEQYFGPGTRLTVT.

The chain recombines TRBV7-9 with TRBJ2-5; 10 nucleotides match TRBD1. With V trimmed by 8 bases and J by 4 bases, 10 bases remained unmatched. In germline, CDR1 is SEHNR, CDR2 FQNEAQ (reference sequence). The CDR3 totals 15 residues. CDR3 DNA: TGTGCCAGCGGACCAGGGACAGGGGCTTTAGAGACCCAGTACTTC. Translating it yields CASGPGTGALETQYF. Full variable domain (missing parts from reference TRBV7-9 and TRBJ2-5): DTGVSQNPRHKITKRGQNVTFRCDPISEHNRLYWYRQTLGQGPEFLTYFQNEAQLEKSRLLSDRFSAERPKGSFSTLEIQRTEQGDSAMYLCASGPGTGALETQYFGPGTRLLVL.

This chain uses TRBV11-2 with TRBJ1-1; D call uncertain. V lost 3 bases, J lost 6 bases, and 8 bases lay in between. Germline V lookup: CDR1 SGHAT, CDR2 FQNNGV. This CDR3 comprises 12 residues. The DNA of the CDR3 is TGTGCCAGCAGCTTCGTTTCGTCTGAAGCTTTCTTT. Protein sequence: CASSFVSSEAFF.

This chain uses TRBV27 with TRBJ2-3, with 9 positions matching TRBD2. From germline, CDR1 is MNHEY and CDR2 SMNVEV (reference sequence). V dropped 8 bases and J dropped 2; count of bases not matched to a gene: 11. This CDR3 has 16 amino acids. The CDR3 region is CASSSGVLQDTDTQYF. Here the CDR3 DNA reads TGTGCCAGCTCTAGCGGGGTCCTCCAGGACACAGATACGCAGTATTTT.

The CDR3: CASSEAKRLNTGELFF. The CDR3 DNA is TGTGCCAGCAGTGAAGCGAAGCGGTTGAACACCGGGGAGCTGTTTTTT. V is TRBV6-1 and J is TRBJ2-2; D may be TRBD2 (5 bases). With 0 bases removed from V and 1 base from J, the gap between germline ends came to 9 bases. Germline CDR1 is MNHNS and CDR2 is SASEGT. The CDR3 has 16 residues.

The chain has TRBV7-9 and TRBJ2-4; 8 bases map to TRBD1. Per germline, CDR1 SEHNR and CDR2 FQNEAQ (reference sequence). The CDR3 has 17 amino acids. Trimming cost V 6 bases and J 2 bases; bases outside gene matches: 12. In nucleotides, the CDR3 is TGTGCCAGCAGTTTAACGACAGGGGTCGGGTCCAAAAACATTCAGTACTTC. The encoded protein is CASSLTTGVGSKNIQYF.

V gene TRBV6-5 combines with J gene TRBJ1-3, with TRBD1 matching 7 bases. The CDR3 contains 16 residues. After removal of 0 bases from V and 3 bases from J, the junction contained 5 bases not matched to a gene. Per germline, CDR1 MNHEY and CDR2 SVGAGI. The CDR3 here is CASSYSNRGFGNTIYF. The CDR3 nucleotides read TGTGCCAGCAGTTACTCGAACAGGGGATTTGGAAACACCATATATTTT.

The V and J genes are TRBV5-1 and TRBJ1-2; 7 nucleotides align to TRBD1. The CDR3 runs to 16 residues. Germline V lookup: CDR1 SGHRS, CDR2 YFSETQ. Trimming at V came to 2 bases and at J to 6 bases, leaving 13 bases not matched to a gene. The CDR3, as DNA: TGCGCCAGCAGCTTAGAACAGGGGAGGAGGATGGATGGCTACACCTTC. It is translated as CASSLEQGRRMDGYTF.

The chain has TRBV18 and TRBJ2-7; 9 nucleotides align to TRBD2. Germline assignment: CDR1 KGHSH and CDR2 LQKENI. Trimming at V came to 0 bases and at J to 6 bases, leaving 9 bases not matched to a gene. The CDR3 has 16 residues. The CDR3 loop is CASSPPMGGGVSEQYF. CDR3 bases: TGTGCCAGCTCACCACCGATGGGCGGGGGGGTGTCCGAGCAGTACTTC.

The chain uses TRBV2 and TRBJ2-2; the match to TRBD1 covers 7 bases. Germline values: CDR1 SNHLY, CDR2 FYNNEI. Trimming removed 2 bases from V and 1 base from J; junction bases left unmatched: 10. The CDR3 sequence is 18 residues long. CDR3: CASSEMGQPTRNTGELFF. The CDR3 region has the DNA TGTGCCAGCAGTGAAATGGGACAGCCCACGAGGAACACCGGGGAGCTGTTTTTT.

As concerns this clone: Additional DNA sequences in this sample encode the identical CDR3. The CDR3 region has the DNA TGTGCCAGCAGTTACTCGGGGGGGAATCAGCCCCAGCATTTT. Residues: CASSYSGGNQPQHF. The genes are TRBV6-5 and TRBJ1-5; a weak D match, TRBD1 (5 bases). The V gene's germline CDR1 is MNHEY and CDR2 SVGAGI. Trimming shortened V by 0 bases and J by 4 bases, and 7 bases separated the two germline ends. CDR3 size: 14 residues.

This chain uses TRBV27 with TRBJ2-7; 9 positions agree with TRBD1. Germline-derived CDR1 and CDR2 are MNHEY and SMNVEV (reference sequence). Trimming cost V 3 bases and J 2 bases; bases outside gene matches: 11. The CDR3 is 17 residues long. The CDR3 loop is CASSLGVRGQGPYEQYF. CDR3 nucleotides: TGTGCCAGCAGTTTGGGGGTGCGGGGACAGGGTCCCTACGAGCAGTACTTC.

The chain combines TRBV7-9 with TRBJ2-4, with unresolved D. This CDR3 comprises 15 residues. Trimming shortened V by 1 base and J by 0 bases, and 7 bases separated the two germline ends. Per germline, CDR1 SEHNR and CDR2 FQNEAQ (reference sequence). The CDR3 loop is CASSLDSLAKNIQYF. The CDR3 nucleotides read TGTGCCAGCAGCTTAGACAGTCTAGCCAAAAACATTCAGTACTTC.

Note on this clone: The sample holds other DNA sequences that translate to the same CDR3. The chain carries TRBV30 and TRBJ1-3; no reliable D call. Between the trimmed V and J ends, which lost 0 bases and 4 bases, there was a span of 16 bases. Germline V gene sequence: CDR1 GTSNPN, CDR2 SVGIG (reference sequence). CDR3 length: 16 residues. As DNA, the CDR3 is TGTGCCTGGAGTGTACTCATCGGGGTATCGGGAAACACCATATATTTT. Encoded protein: CAWSVLIGVSGNTIYF.

This chain connects TRBV5-1 to TRBJ2-5; TRBD1 agrees at 8 bases. Per the germline V gene, CDR1 is SGHRS and CDR2 is YFSETQ. The CDR3 runs to 15 residues. Trimming took 4 bases from V and 4 from J; bases not matched to a gene: 9. CDR3 in DNA: TGCGCCAGCAGCCCCGGACAGGGTAGAAGAGAGACCCAGTACTTC. Protein sequence: CASSPGQGRRETQYF.

In this sample, this clone turned up once. The genes are TRBV19 and TRBJ2-1, with 8 bases fitting TRBD1. The CDR3 sequence is 14 residues long. Germline V lookup: CDR1 LNHDA, CDR2 SQIVND (reference sequence). Trimming cost V 3 bases and J 13 bases; bases outside gene matches: 11. In DNA form, the CDR3 reads TGTGCCAGTAGTATGGGGACAGGACAATGGACCCAGTTCTTC. As protein: CASSMGTGQWTQFF.

This chain links TRBV5-4 with TRBJ2-5, with TRBD2 matching 9 bases. V lost 1 base, J lost 2 bases, and 3 bases stayed unmatched. This CDR3 contains 15 residues. Germline CDR1 reads SGHNT; CDR2 reads YYREEE (reference sequence). Here the CDR3 DNA reads TGTGCCAGCAGCTTGTACCTAGCGGGGCAAGAGACCCAGTACTTC. This codes for CASSLYLAGQETQYF.

The chain recombines TRBV18 with TRBJ2-7; D might be TRBD2 (7 bases). Trimming took 2 bases from V and 2 from J, leaving 13 bases between them. Per germline, CDR1 KGHSH and CDR2 LQKENI. The CDR3 consists of 15 residues. CDR3 sequence (DNA): TGTGCCAGCTCACCAGGGGGGGCCGCAACCTACGAGCAGTACTTC. Protein: CASSPGGAATYEQYF.

The chain carries TRBV7-2 and TRBJ2-7, with 7 bases that match TRBD1. CDR3 length: 13 amino acids. Germline CDR1 SGHTA, CDR2 FQGNSA. Trimming at V came to 3 bases and at J to 2 bases, leaving 1 base not matched to a gene. In DNA form, the CDR3 reads TGTGCCAGCAGCTTCGGACAGGCCTACGAGCAGTACTTC. It translates to CASSFGQAYEQYF.

The V call is TRBV5-4, the J call TRBJ1-1; 9 bases are a match to TRBD1. This CDR3 has 12 residues. V shed 4 bases, J shed 12 bases, and the junction held 7 bases outside the gene matches. The germline gives CDR1 SGHNT, CDR2 YYREEE (reference sequence). The DNA for the CDR3 is TGTGCCAGCAGCAGACCGGGACAGGGAACTTTCTTT. Translated, it gives CASSRPGQGTFF. The whole variable domain, remainder taken from reference TRBV5-4 and TRBJ1-1, is ETGVTQSPTHLIKTRGQQVTLRCSSQSGHNTVSWYQQALGQGPQFIFQYYREEENGRGNFPPRFSGLQFPNYSSELNVNALELDDSALYLCASSRPGQGTFFGQGTRLTVV.

This sequence joins TRBV7-6 and TRBJ2-5, with 7 bases lining up with TRBD2. The CDR3 is made up of 18 amino acids. The germline V gene has CDR1 SGHVS and CDR2 FNYEAQ. V gave up 1 base and J gave up 2 bases; unmatched junction bases: 13. The CDR3 DNA reads TGTGCCAGCAGCTTAGACCCGAGCTGGCGGGGGAGACAAGAGACCCAGTACTTC. As protein: CASSLDPSWRGRQETQYF.

V usage is TRBV23-1 and J usage is TRBJ1-5, with a tentative D call TRBD1 (5 bases). TRBV23-1 is filed as an ORF, its function uncertain. This CDR3 comprises 17 residues. Trimming took 4 bases from V and 6 from J, leaving 22 bases between them. CDR3 bases: TGCGCCAGCAGTCTAGGTCAGGCTCCTAGGGGCACTCAGCCCCAGCATTTT. Protein: CASSLGQAPRGTQPQHF.